This TCR beta chain is from a study of blood T cell repertoires in COVID-19. Whole-study context: The analysed material was cDNA or gDNA that came from T cells, B-cell-depleted T cells, or PBMCs.

TCRdb keeps only in-frame clones here, not all; method: immunoSEQ multiplex PCR. The repertoire holds around 140,000 clones, with roughly 80% as singletons. V dropped 3 bases and J dropped 7; count of bases not matched to a gene: 9. Germline V CDR1 and CDR2: SGDLS, YYNGEE. This CDR3 has 15 amino acids. The V and J genes are TRBV9 and TRBJ1-4; TRBD1 matches 7 bases. The sequenced material came from peripheral blood. The sequence derives from a man aged 45-60 years with acute or convalescent COVID-19. CDR3 residues: CASSAGTAFREKLFF. The CDR3 bases are TGTGCCAGCAGCGCCGGGACAGCCTTTCGTGAAAAACTGTTTTTT.